Listed below are T cell receptor beta chains from one sample, sequenced in a study of breast tumors, draining lymph nodes, adjacent tissues. In TCRdb, the multiplex PCR reads were re-called with MiXCR into one record per CDR3 protein. Of approximately 150,000 distinct CDR3 sequences listed, approximately 30% are singletons. Sequencing was performed on axillary lymph node tissue. These receptors were obtained from a female donor with breast cancer. Some clones in this sample may be carry-over from other donors' samples. The CDR3 runs from the conserved cysteine through the conserved F or W. A D gene is named only where the DNA matches it firmly. Clone size is not always given. Where it is, it says once, few, many or a class for expanded clones.

TGCAGTGCTAGCCCCATCCGAGATCGCGGGACTAGCGGGGGGGCCGGTGATACGCAGTATTTT	CSASPIRDRGTSGGAGDTQYF	TRBV20-1	TRBJ2-3	many	21	TRBD2
TGCAGTGCCAGCAGTGTGGAAGGGGCTATCGGCGAGCAGTACTTC	CSASSVEGAIGEQYF	TRBV20-1	TRBJ2-7	-	15	-
TGTGCCTGGAGTGGTAGTGACAGACCCTATAATTCACCCCTCCACTTT	CAWSGSDRPYNSPLHF	TRBV30	TRBJ1-6	many	16	-
TGTGCCAGCTGCGTAGCCGCACAGGGAGGAAACACCATATATTTT	CASCVAAQGGNTIYF	TRBV9	TRBJ1-3	-	15	-
TGTGCCAGCAGTTTAGCCCCGAGGAAACTGTTTTTT	CASSLAPRKLFF	TRBV27	TRBJ1-4	many	12	-
TGTGCCAGCAGTTACTCAGGGTATAATGAGCAGTTCTTC	CASSYSGYNEQFF	TRBV6-5	TRBJ2-1	many	13	-
TGTGCCAGCAGCCGGGACAGCCCTGACGAGCAGTACTTC	CASSRDSPDEQYF	TRBV3-1	TRBJ2-7	many	13	TRBD1
TGTGCCGACGGGGGGGAGGATAATGAAAAACTGTTTTTT	CADGGEDNEKLFF	TRBV2	TRBJ1-4	many	13	-
TGTGCCAGCTCACCCCTCCCGGGACAGGGGTCCCCAGGACAGCCCCAGCATTTT	CASSPLPGQGSPGQPQHF	TRBV18	TRBJ1-5	few	18	TRBD1
TGTGCCAGCAGTCCCTACGGGACACGCACTAGTCTCCACGAGCAGTACTTC	CASSPYGTRTSLHEQYF	TRBV28	TRBJ2-7	many	17	-
TGTGCCAGTAGTACTAGCGGGGGGGCCCTGTACTACGAGCAGTACTTC	CASSTSGGALYYEQYF	TRBV19	TRBJ2-7	-	16	TRBD2
TGTGCCAGCAGTTACGCGAGCGGGGGAGGAAGAGGGGAGCAGTTCTTC	CASSYASGGGRGEQFF	TRBV6-5	TRBJ2-1	many	16	TRBD2
TGTGCCAGCAGCTTAGCGCAAATGACGGGGGTGAGCACAGATACGCAGTATTTT	CASSLAQMTGVSTDTQYF	TRBV7-9	TRBJ2-3	-	18	-
TGTGCCAGCAGTGAAGCGAGGGGACATTCACCCCTCCACTTT	CASSEARGHSPLHF	TRBV6-1	TRBJ1-6	many	14	-
TGTGCCAGCAGTTACCAACAGGGTTCCTCCTACGAGCAGTACTTC	CASSYQQGSSYEQYF	TRBV6-2/TRBV6-3	TRBJ2-7	many	15	-
TGTGCCAGCAGCCCGACGGTTTCTACCTACGAGCAGTACTTC	CASSPTVSTYEQYF	TRBV5-8	TRBJ2-7	many	14	-
TGTGCCAGCAGCTTGGTGGGAGGCTACACCTTC	CASSLVGGYTF	TRBV5-6	TRBJ1-2	many	11	-
TGTGCCAGTAGTATAGGCAGGTACGTCGTGACTTTC	CASSIGRYVVTF	TRBV19	TRBJ2-6	-	12	-
TGTGCCAGCCTCTCATTACCGATCGGGGAGCTGTTTTTT	CASLSLPIGELFF	TRBV7-9	TRBJ2-2	many	13	-
TGTGCTGCTCCGGACAGGGCAACCGGGGAGCTGTTTTTT	CAAPDRATGELFF	TRBV12-3/TRBV12-4	TRBJ2-2	many	13	TRBD1